Listed here are 10 T cell receptor beta chains from one sample, sequenced in a study of identical twins. TCRdb redid the calling of the 5' RACE reads with MiXCR, one entry per CDR3 protein. The sample yields 500,000 or so distinct CDR3 sequences, around 20% seen once. This same sample was also part of a study on T cells expressing NK-cell markers.

The sample taken for sequencing was CD4+ T cells sorted from blood. Source of these receptors: a woman under 30 in good health.

This rearrangement joins TRBV5-1 to TRBJ2-7, with a possible D match to TRBD1 (5 bases). In germline, CDR1 is SGHRS, CDR2 YFSETQ. The germline V and J ends were trimmed by 1 base and 2 bases, with 10 bases remaining between them. The CDR3 spans 14 residues. The CDR3 nucleotides are TGCGCCAGCAGCTTGCAGGGTACAGCCTACGAGCAGTACTTC. It specifies CASSLQGTAYEQYF. Supplemented by reference TRBV5-1 and TRBJ2-7, the full variable domain reads KAGVTQTPRYLIKTRGQQVTLSCSPISGHRSVSWYQQTPGQGLQFLFEYFSETQRNKGNFPGRFSGRQFSNSRSEMNVSTLELGDSALYLCASSLQGTAYEQYFGPGTRLTVT.

This chain connects TRBV7-2 to TRBJ2-3; D may correspond to TRBD1 or TRBD2 (5 bases each). From germline, CDR1 is SGHTA and CDR2 FQGNSA. The CDR3 consists of 13 residues. V was shortened by 0 bases and J by 9 bases, with 10 bases between the two germline ends. The CDR3 DNA follows: TGTGCCAGCAGCTTAGCCCCTGAGGGGACGCAGTATTTT. This translates into CASSLAPEGTQYF.

The chain employs TRBV6-6 and TRBJ2-1, with D possibly matching TRBD2 (5 bases). The CDR3 is made up of 12 amino acids. V lost 6 bases to trimming and J lost 5 bases, with 8 bases between them. Germline V gene lookup returns CDR1 MNHNY and CDR2 SVGAGI (reference sequence). The CDR3: CASSPGDNEQFF. CDR3 coding DNA: TGTGCCAGCAGCCCCGGGGACAATGAGCAGTTCTTC.

This clonotype has at least ten counts. This chain's CDR3 is CATSRGDHNEQFF. For the CDR3, the DNA is TGTGCCACCAGCAGGGGGGACCACAATGAGCAGTTCTTC. The chain couples TRBV15 to TRBJ2-1; the D call may be TRBD1 or TRBD2 (5 bases each). Per the germline V gene, CDR1 is LNHNV and CDR2 is YYDKDF (reference sequence). V was trimmed by 3 bases and J by 5 bases, leaving 8 bases between them. This CDR3 contains 13 residues.

V usage is TRBV5-1 and J usage is TRBJ2-2; 7 bases map to TRBD1. The ends lost 4 bases at V and 5 bases at J; junction bases unmatched: 5. Per germline, CDR1 SGHRS and CDR2 YFSETQ. The CDR3 sequence is 14 residues long. The CDR3 spells CASSERQGTGELFF. The CDR3 region has the DNA TGCGCCAGCAGCGAGAGACAGGGTACCGGGGAGCTGTTTTTT.

The chain recombines TRBV19 with TRBJ2-1; maybe TRBD2 (6 bases). V was pared by 5 bases and J by 9 bases, with 20 bases between. Per germline, CDR1 LNHDA and CDR2 SQIVND (reference sequence). This CDR3 contains 15 residues. The CDR3 region is CASSLKGLAGGEQFF. The CDR3 DNA sequence: TGTGCCAGTAGTCTTAAGGGACTCGCCGGGGGTGAGCAGTTCTTC. The whole variable domain, filled in from reference TRBV19 and TRBJ2-1, reads DGGITQSPKYLFRKEGQNVTLSCEQNLNHDAMYWYRQDPGQGLRLIYYSQIVNDFQKGDIAEGYSVSREKKESFPLTVTSAQKNPTAFYLCASSLKGLAGGEQFFGPGTRLTVL.

This clonotype was detected only a few times. V and J are TRBV20-1 and TRBJ1-1; possible D gene TRBD1, 5 bases. The V and J ends lost 3 bases and 0 bases respectively, with 11 bases between them. The germline V gene has CDR1 DFQATT and CDR2 SNEGSKA (reference sequence). The CDR3 has 14 amino acids. This CDR3 is CSARGGALNTEAFF. As DNA, the CDR3 is TGCAGTGCTAGGGGGGGAGCTCTGAACACTGAAGCTTTCTTT.

The chain employs TRBV20-1 and TRBJ2-1; TRBD2 matches at 14 bases. The V gene end was trimmed by 3 bases and the J gene end by 4 bases; junction bases not matched to a gene: 5. The CDR3 runs 16 residues. The germline gives CDR1 DFQATT, CDR2 SNEGSKA (reference sequence). This CDR3 is CSARGTSGGRYNEQFF. In DNA form, the CDR3 reads TGCAGTGCTAGGGGGACTAGCGGGGGAAGATACAATGAGCAGTTCTTC.

CDR3 sequence reads: CASSHLRTSGDRGQYF. As DNA, the CDR3 is TGTGCCAGCAGCCACCTCCGGACTAGCGGTGATAGGGGGCAGTACTTC. The V call is TRBV11-2, the J call TRBJ2-7; 10 nucleotides line up with TRBD2. The V gene's germline CDR1 is SGHAT and CDR2 FQNNGV. V trimming: 5 bases; J trimming: 9 bases; junction bases outside the gene matches: 16. The CDR3 is made up of 16 amino acids. Based on the CDR3 plus reference TRBV11-2 and TRBJ2-7, the full variable domain is EAGVAQSPRYKIIEKRQSVAFWCNPISGHATLYWYQQILGQGPKLLIQFQNNGVVDDSQLPKDRFSAERLKGVDSTLKIQPAKLEDSAVYLCASSHLRTSGDRGQYFGPGTRLTVT.

This clonotype came up a few times. The chain is built from TRBV5-1 and TRBJ1-6; the D gene is possibly TRBD1 (5 bases). This CDR3 is built from 13 residues. The germline CDR1 and CDR2 sequences are SGHRS and YFSETQ. Between the trimmed V and J ends, which lost 3 bases and 8 bases, there was a span of 9 bases. The CDR3 spells CASSSTEDSPLHF. The CDR3 DNA follows: TGCGCCAGCAGCTCGACAGAAGATTCACCCCTCCACTTT.